A single sample gave rise to the 26 T cell receptor beta chains below, sequenced in a study of blood T cell repertoires in COVID-19. The data were produced by immunoSEQ multiplex PCR, yet TCRdb's version contains in-frame clones alone and is incomplete. The sample carries over 85,000 clones, 70% to 85% recorded once. Sequencing used peripheral blood. These receptors were obtained from a woman over 75 with COVID-19, enrolled during active disease.

The V call is TRBV3-1 (or the pseudogene TRBV3-2), the J call TRBJ1-2, with TRBD1 matching over 7 bases. The trim removed 4 bases at V and 1 base at J, leaving 12 bases unmatched. CDR3 length: 17 amino acids. Germline lookup yields CDR1 LGHDT and CDR2 YNNKEL (reference sequence). The CDR3 loop is CASSPDPVRGVNYGYTF. CDR3 nucleotide sequence: TGTGCCAGCAGCCCAGACCCGGTCAGGGGGGTTAACTATGGCTACACCTTC.

The rearrangement joins TRBV18 to TRBJ2-1; 8 nucleotides line up with TRBD2. The CDR3 sequence is 15 residues long. Per the germline V gene, CDR1 is KGHSH and CDR2 is LQKENI. The V gene end was trimmed by 4 bases and the J gene end by 5 bases; junction bases not matched to a gene: 7. Here the CDR3 DNA reads TGTGCCAGCTCACTCAGCGGGAGTAAGGACAATGAGCAGTTCTTC. It yields the protein CASSLSGSKDNEQFF.

This sequence joins TRBV11-2 and TRBJ2-5, with TRBD2 matching over 9 bases. Germline-derived CDR1 and CDR2 are SGHAT and FQNNGV. V was clipped by 0 bases and J by 4 bases; unmatched bases: 9. The CDR3 has 17 amino acids. The CDR3 DNA is TGTGCCAGCAGCTTAGAGAGTGGGCGGGGGGGCCGAGAGACCCAGTACTTC. Protein sequence: CASSLESGRGGRETQYF.

The chain couples TRBV7-2 to TRBJ2-3; tentative D call: TRBD2 (6 bases). The CDR3 loop spans 17 amino acids. The germline V and J ends were trimmed by 1 base and 5 bases, with 19 bases remaining between them. Looked up from germline, CDR1 is SGHTA and CDR2 is FQGNSA. The CDR3 region has the DNA TGTGCCAGCAGCTTAGTTGGGACTCTAGGGGCCAGAGATACGCAGTATTTT. This gives the protein CASSLVGTLGARDTQYF. The full variable domain, with the rest looked up from reference TRBV7-2 and TRBJ2-3, is GAGVSQSPSNKVTEKGKDVELRCDPISGHTALYWYRQSLGQGLEFLIYFQGNSAPDKSGLPSDRFSAERTGGSVSTLTIQRTQQEDSAVYLCASSLVGTLGARDTQYFGPGTRLTVL.

The DNA of the CDR3 is TGTGCCAGCAGGGGGACAGGGGTGTATGAAAAACTGTTTTTT. It yields the protein CASRGTGVYEKLFF. The chain has TRBV2 and TRBJ1-4; 10 bases align to TRBD1. The CDR3 is 14 amino acids. V dropped 6 bases and J dropped 6; count of bases not matched to a gene: 4. The germline V gene encodes CDR1 SNHLY and CDR2 FYNNEI.

This rearrangement joins TRBV4-1 to TRBJ2-4, with TRBD2 as a possible D gene (6 bases). This CDR3 is 13 amino acids long. Germline CDR1 reads MGHRA; CDR2 reads YSYEKL. V was clipped by 0 bases and J by 9 bases, with 9 bases between them. CDR3 in amino acids: CASSQDLGGIQYF. The CDR3 coding sequence is TGCGCCAGCAGCCAAGATCTGGGAGGCATTCAGTACTTC.

The gene calls are TRBV5-8 and TRBJ2-1; TRBD1 is a possible D gene (5 bases). V was pared by 0 bases and J by 2 bases, with 6 bases between. The V gene's germline CDR1 is SGHTS and CDR2 YDEGEE. The CDR3 has 14 residues. This chain's CDR3 is CASSLGQPYNEQFF. The DNA for the CDR3 is TGTGCCAGCAGCTTGGGACAGCCCTACAATGAGCAGTTCTTC. Full variable domain (outside the CDR3, taken from reference TRBV5-8 and TRBJ2-1): EAGVTQSPTHLIKTRGQQATLRCSPISGHTSVYWYQQALGLGLQFLLWYDEGEERNRGNFPPRFSGRQFPNYSSELNVNALELEDSALYLCASSLGQPYNEQFFGPGTRLTVL.

This clone was seen a few times. V and J are TRBV2 and TRBJ1-3; 9 bases line up with TRBD1. V trimming: 5 bases; J trimming: 4 bases; junction bases outside the gene matches: 12. The CDR3 is 17 amino acids. Germline V gives CDR1 SNHLY, CDR2 FYNNEI. CDR3 region: CASSYGIGGQGGNTIYF. DNA of the CDR3: TGTGCCAGCAGTTACGGGATTGGTGGACAGGGGGGAAACACCATATATTTT.

The chain uses TRBV7-9 and TRBJ2-1; 8 bases align to TRBD1. This CDR3 has 18 residues. V shed 0 bases and J 0 bases; nucleotides not matched to a gene: 7. Germline lookup yields CDR1 SEHNR and CDR2 FQNEAQ (reference sequence). CDR3 sequence: CASSLARDRLSSYNEQFF. The CDR3 bases are TGTGCCAGCAGCTTAGCGCGGGACAGGCTATCCTCCTACAATGAGCAGTTCTTC.

The genes are TRBV24-1 and TRBJ2-1; no clear D. Germline V CDR1 and CDR2: KGHDR, SFDVKD. V was pared by 3 bases and J by 0 bases, with 8 bases between. This CDR3 region has 15 residues. The CDR3 bases are TGTGCCACCAGTGATCGAGTGCGCTCCTACAATGAGCAGTTCTTC. As protein: CATSDRVRSYNEQFF.

The chain combines TRBV21-1 with TRBJ1-3. TRBV21-1 is tagged as a pseudogene. The CDR3 has 16 amino acids. The CDR3 region is CASSKRPSSSGNTIYF. CDR3 sequence (DNA): TGTGCCAGCAGCAAACGTCCCTCCTCTTCTGGAAACACCATATATTTT.

This clone was detected a few times. The genes are TRBV5-1 and TRBJ2-2; the match to TRBD1 covers 7 bases. Germline V gene data show CDR1 as SGHRS and CDR2 as YFSETQ. V shed 4 bases and J 4 bases; nucleotides not matched to a gene: 4. The CDR3 covers 14 residues. Here the CDR3 reads CASSQDRLTGELFF. Written as DNA, the CDR3 is TGCGCCAGCAGCCAGGACAGGCTCACCGGGGAGCTGTTTTTT.

The chain has TRBV19 and TRBJ1-5; the D gene is possibly TRBD1 (6 bases). Germline V lookup: CDR1 LNHDA, CDR2 SQIVND (reference sequence). The CDR3 spans 12 residues. The V end was cut by 6 bases, the J end by 8 bases, with 11 bases between. The CDR3 region has the DNA TGTGCCAGTAGAACACAGGGTAAGCCCCAGCATTTT. This sequence encodes CASRTQGKPQHF. Full variable domain (remainder filled in from reference TRBV19 and TRBJ1-5): DGGITQSPKYLFRKEGQNVTLSCEQNLNHDAMYWYRQDPGQGLRLIYYSQIVNDFQKGDIAEGYSVSREKKESFPLTVTSAQKNPTAFYLCASRTQGKPQHFGDGTRLSIL.

This chain connects TRBV30 to TRBJ1-5; 8 bases fit TRBD1. There are 11 residues in the CDR3. V gave up 5 bases and J gave up 10 bases; unmatched junction bases: 4. CDR1 and CDR2 (germline): GTSNPN, SVGIG (reference sequence). The CDR3: CAWGQGSPQHF. The CDR3 nucleotides read TGTGCCTGGGGACAGGGAAGTCCCCAGCATTTT.

J is TRBJ2-2 and V is TRBV5-4; TRBD1 might be the D (6 bases). Trimming removed 4 bases at V and 0 bases at J, with 10 bases between. The CDR3 contains 15 residues. Germline CDR1 reads SGHNT; CDR2 reads YYREEE (reference sequence). CDR3: CASSPGQPNTGELFF. CDR3 in DNA: TGTGCCAGCAGCCCGGGACAACCGAACACCGGGGAGCTGTTTTTT.

The genes are TRBV28 and TRBJ1-2; D ambiguous. With 5 bases removed from V and 6 bases from J, the gap between germline ends came to 10 bases. Germline CDR1 is MDHEN and CDR2 is SYDVKM. This CDR3 contains 12 residues. The CDR3 coding sequence is TGTGCCAGCAGTCTCCTTATCGATGGCTACACCTTC. As protein: CASSLLIDGYTF.

This sequence joins TRBV4-3 and TRBJ1-6; TRBD1 aligns across 7 bases. This CDR3 is built from 15 residues. Germline CDR1 reads LGHNA; CDR2 reads YSLEER. V gave up 1 base and J gave up 10 bases; unmatched junction bases: 7. The CDR3 DNA follows: TGCGCCAGCAGCCAAGTCCAAGGGGGCCGGTCACCCCTCCACTTT. It codes for CASSQVQGGRSPLHF.

The chain has TRBV4-2 and TRBJ2-7; 8 positions match TRBD1. Per germline, CDR1 LGHNA and CDR2 YNFKEQ. Unmatched junction bases numbered 2, after V lost 1 base and J lost 0 bases. The CDR3 runs to 15 residues. CDR3 residues: CASSQGTGISYEQYF. The CDR3 DNA sequence: TGTGCCAGCAGCCAAGGGACAGGGATCTCCTACGAGCAGTACTTC.

The V and J genes are TRBV18 and TRBJ1-1, with 10 bases fitting TRBD1. Germline loops: CDR1 KGHSH, CDR2 LQKENI. This CDR3 has 17 residues. The J segment lost 1 base and the V segment lost 4 bases, leaving 9 bases of the junction unmatched. CDR3: CASSLRTGGLSNTEAFF. The CDR3 DNA reads TGTGCCAGCTCACTTCGGACAGGGGGTTTATCGAACACTGAAGCTTTCTTT.

This chain joins TRBV30 and TRBJ2-7, with a weak D call TRBD2 (5 bases). The CDR3 sequence is 13 residues long. V shed 3 bases and J shed 0 bases, with 9 bases lying between them. Germline CDR1 GTSNPN, CDR2 SVGIG (reference sequence). The CDR3 DNA follows: TGTGCCTGGAGGAGGGATTACTCCTACGAGCAGTACTTC. Amino acid sequence: CAWRRDYSYEQYF.

V and J are TRBV27 and TRBJ2-7, with D possibly being TRBD1 (6 bases). V lost 9 bases to trimming and J lost 4 bases, with 13 bases between them. CDR1 and CDR2 from the germline V gene are MNHEY and SMNVEV (reference sequence). This CDR3 has 12 residues. The CDR3: CARGGPLYEQYF. In DNA form, the CDR3 reads TGTGCCAGAGGGGGACCTTTGTACGAGCAGTACTTC.

This sequence joins TRBV28 and TRBJ1-2; 8 nucleotides align to TRBD1. The CDR3 contains 16 residues. The germline V gene encodes CDR1 MDHEN and CDR2 SYDVKM. The trim removed 6 bases at V and 8 bases at J, leaving 17 bases unmatched. In DNA, the CDR3 is TGTGCCAGCAGATTTCCAAGGACAGGGAAGGACCGAGGCTACACCTTC. It codes for CASRFPRTGKDRGYTF.

V is TRBV4-2 and J is TRBJ1-5, with D possibly matching TRBD1 (6 bases). The germline V and J ends were trimmed by 0 bases and 5 bases, with 14 bases remaining between them. The CDR3 extends over 16 amino acids. In germline, CDR1 is LGHNA, CDR2 YNFKEQ. CDR3 coding DNA: TGTGCCAGCAGCCAAGATCTGTCGCGACAGGATCAGCCCCAGCATTTT. Protein: CASSQDLSRQDQPQHF.

The chain uses TRBV5-1 and TRBJ2-3; 8 nucleotides align to TRBD2. Losses at the gene ends were 3 bases for V and 0 bases for J; bases not matched to a gene: 6. The CDR3 has 16 amino acids. Germline CDR1 and CDR2: SGHRS and YFSETQ. The CDR3 region has the DNA TGCGCCAGCAGCTCCGGACTAGCAACTAGCACAGATACGCAGTATTTT. Residues: CASSSGLATSTDTQYF. Full variable domain (missing parts from reference TRBV5-1 and TRBJ2-3): KAGVTQTPRYLIKTRGQQVTLSCSPISGHRSVSWYQQTPGQGLQFLFEYFSETQRNKGNFPGRFSGRQFSNSRSEMNVSTLELGDSALYLCASSSGLATSTDTQYFGPGTRLTVL.

The chain recombines TRBV2 with TRBJ1-1, with 7 positions matching TRBD1. The CDR3 consists of 14 residues. In germline, CDR1 is SNHLY, CDR2 FYNNEI. Trimming removed 6 bases from V and 7 bases from J; junction bases left unmatched: 11. CDR3 residues: CASRVIHRGGEAFF. The CDR3 bases are TGTGCCAGCAGAGTAATTCACAGGGGTGGTGAAGCTTTCTTT.

The V and J genes are TRBV30 and TRBJ1-5, with 9 bases matching TRBD1. The V gene's germline CDR1 is GTSNPN and CDR2 SVGIG (reference sequence). The CDR3 totals 14 residues. V shed 4 bases, J shed 6 bases, and the junction held 7 bases outside the gene matches. The DNA for the CDR3 is TGTGCCTGGACGCCGGGACAGGGTGGTCAGCCCCAGCATTTT. The encoded protein is CAWTPGQGGQPQHF.